The T cell receptor beta chain described here comes from a study of blood T cell repertoires in COVID-19 (TCRdb year 2020). In terms of the full investigation: Samples from collaborators originated in the United States, Italy and Spain and spanned both the acute and convalescent phases of COVID-19. The material from the prospective study consisted of cDNA or gDNA derived from T cells, B-cell-depleted T cells, or PBMCs. Deeply sampled blood TCRbeta repertoires from subjects exposed to, actively infected with, or recovered from COVID-19 were included in the dataset. A freely available public database, intended as a resource for researchers studying the immune response to SARS-CoV-2, is where the repertoires were released. Samples came from the ongoing ImmuneRACE study (first 160 participants) plus 1,254 subjects from 6 global collaborators. The sample metadata nearly always contained a de-identified subject ID, COVID-19 status, age in years and sex. Where HLA class I and class II types were available, the types were taken from metadata supplied by the sample provider, not from assay-based typing. Study-level results and caveats: The quantity of clinical and demographic metadata differed by source and by participant and was supplied without curation.

Each collaborating institution followed its own protocols to collect whole blood in K2EDTA tubes. Collaborator samples were shipped for TCRbeta analysis as frozen whole blood, isolated PBMCs, or DNA extracted from either sample type. TCRbeta CDR3 regions were amplified from genomic DNA by means of the immunoSEQ Assay, a bias-controlled multiplex PCR. The published analysis was carried out like this. The number of nucleated cells in each sample was estimated from the amplification of reference gene primers within the assay. Sequence reads were collapsed and filtered to measure the absolute abundance of every unique TCRbeta CDR3 rearrangement. For each sample, productive Simpson clonality was calculated as the square root of Simpson's diversity index across productive rearrangements. TCRdb re-hosts the immuneACCESS table, in-frame sequences only. Its copies lack some clones; in the studies checked, an unresolved V gene accounts for under half of them, and the cause for the rest is not known. That table gives V, J and clone size, and the DNA gave D and trimming. The table for this sample lists about 150,000 clones; around four fifths of them were counted only once. The ten largest clonotypes hold about 2% of the sample.

This clone has more than one count but fewer than ten. Its antigen is unknown. The record has no base qualities; no much larger clone is one base away. In the germline V gene, CDR1 corresponds to KGHSH and CDR2 to LQKENI. Relative to germline, V is 5 bases shorter and J is 4 bases shorter, with 14 bases between their ends. Spanning cysteine to phenylalanine, the CDR3 consists of 14 amino acids. Only the CDR3 DNA is retained, 42 bases long and in frame from the first base. The V and J genes are TRBV18 and TRBJ1-2, and perhaps TRBD1 as D gene, on 6 matching bases. The sequence was obtained from a man aged 65 to 79 with acute or convalescent COVID-19. Input material: peripheral blood. The CDR3: CASSSGGGIYGYTF. Here is the DNA: TGTGCCAGCTCATCCGGGGGGGGCATCTATGGCTACACCTTC.